The count of the clone carrying this T cell receptor (beta chain) is one. Its cognate antigen is unknown. Germline loops: CDR1 SNHLY, CDR2 FYNNEI. Trimming stripped 4 bases from V and 8 bases from J, with 17 bases between. The CDR3 runs 14 residues. The sample is drawn from a study of blood T cells in healthy people across ages. Sample-barcoded 5' priming and a J-beta primer mix drove a second PCR of about 6 to 11 cycles. One entry per CDR3 protein results from TCRdb running MiXCR on the 5' RACE reads. This sample has 1.5 million to 2 million distinct CDR3 sequences, with 40% to 55% found just once. Whole-study results and caveats: Measured against age, TCR beta diversity per million T cells decreased in a roughly linear manner.

The sample comprised blood. V usage is TRBV2 and J usage is TRBJ1-2, with D possibly TRBD1 on 6 matching bases. The origin of this receptor is a woman aged 40-49 years in good health. DNA for the CDR3: TGTGCCAGCAGTGTGGTCGCTGGGGGCAAGGGCTACACCTTC. Amino acids: CASSVVAGGKGYTF.